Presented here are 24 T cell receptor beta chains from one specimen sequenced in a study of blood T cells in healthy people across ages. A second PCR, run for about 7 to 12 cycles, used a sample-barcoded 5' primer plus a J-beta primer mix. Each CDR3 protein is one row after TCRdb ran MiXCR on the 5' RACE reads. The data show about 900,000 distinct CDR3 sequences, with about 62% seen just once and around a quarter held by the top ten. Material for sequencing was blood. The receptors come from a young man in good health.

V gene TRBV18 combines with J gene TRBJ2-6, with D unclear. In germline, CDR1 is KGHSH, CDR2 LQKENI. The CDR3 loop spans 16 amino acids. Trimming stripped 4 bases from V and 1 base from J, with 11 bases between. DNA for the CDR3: TGTGCCAGCTCACGGTCGGTGTATTCTGGGGCCAACGTCCTGACTTTC. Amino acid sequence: CASSRSVYSGANVLTF.

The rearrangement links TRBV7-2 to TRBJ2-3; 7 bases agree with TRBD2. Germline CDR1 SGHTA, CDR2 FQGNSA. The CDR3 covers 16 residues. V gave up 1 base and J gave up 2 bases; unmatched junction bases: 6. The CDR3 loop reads CASSLESRGVTDTQYF. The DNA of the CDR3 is TGTGCCAGCAGCTTAGAGAGTCGGGGGGTCACAGATACGCAGTATTTT.

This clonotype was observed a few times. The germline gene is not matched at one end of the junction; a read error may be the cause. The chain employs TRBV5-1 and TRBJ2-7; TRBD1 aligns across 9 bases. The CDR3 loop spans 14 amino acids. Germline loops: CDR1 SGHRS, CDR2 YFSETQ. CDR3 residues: CASSFGDRAYEQYF. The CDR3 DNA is TGTGCCAGCAGTTTCGGGGACAGGGCCTACGAGCAGTACTTC. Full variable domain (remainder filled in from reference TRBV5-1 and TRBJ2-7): KAGVTQTPRYLIKTRGQQVTLSCSPISGHRSVSWYQQTPGQGLQFLFEYFSETQRNKGNFPGRFSGRQFSNSRSEMNVSTLELGDSALYLCASSFGDRAYEQYFGPGTRLTVT.

This CDR3 reads CASTPGLAFNEQYF. In DNA, the CDR3 is TGTGCCAGCACCCCGGGACTAGCGTTTAACGAGCAGTACTTC. The chain combines TRBV28 with TRBJ2-7, with 10 bases identical to TRBD2. The CDR3 contains 14 residues. The germline V gene encodes CDR1 MDHEN and CDR2 SYDVKM. Trimming removed 7 bases from V and 5 bases from J; junction bases left unmatched: 8.

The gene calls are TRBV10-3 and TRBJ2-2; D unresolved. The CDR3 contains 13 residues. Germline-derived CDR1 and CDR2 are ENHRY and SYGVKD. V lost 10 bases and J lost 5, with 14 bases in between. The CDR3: CATQSRDTGELFF. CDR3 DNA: TGTGCCACCCAAAGCCGCGATACCGGGGAGCTGTTTTTT.

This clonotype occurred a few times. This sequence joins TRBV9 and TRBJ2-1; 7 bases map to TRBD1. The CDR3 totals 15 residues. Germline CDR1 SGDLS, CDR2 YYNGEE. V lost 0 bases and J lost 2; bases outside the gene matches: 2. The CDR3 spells CASSVVGQPYNEQFF. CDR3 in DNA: TGTGCCAGCAGCGTAGTGGGACAGCCCTACAATGAGCAGTTCTTC.

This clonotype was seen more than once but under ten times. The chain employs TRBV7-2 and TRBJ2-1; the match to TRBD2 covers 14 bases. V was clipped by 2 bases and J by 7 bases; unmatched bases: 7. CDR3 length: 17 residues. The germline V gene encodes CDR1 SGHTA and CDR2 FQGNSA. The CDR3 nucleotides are TGTGCCAGCAGCTTAAGACTAGCGGGGGGGCCTGTGAATGAGCAGTTCTTC. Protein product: CASSLRLAGGPVNEQFF. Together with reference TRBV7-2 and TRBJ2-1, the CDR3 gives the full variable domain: GAGVSQSPSNKVTEKGKDVELRCDPISGHTALYWYRQSLGQGLEFLIYFQGNSAPDKSGLPSDRFSAERTGGSVSTLTIQRTQQEDSAVYLCASSLRLAGGPVNEQFFGPGTRLTVL.

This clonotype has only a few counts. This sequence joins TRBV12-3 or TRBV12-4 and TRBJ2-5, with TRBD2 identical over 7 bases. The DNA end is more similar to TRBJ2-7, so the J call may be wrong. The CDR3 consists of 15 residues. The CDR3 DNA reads TGTGCCAGCTTAACAATGGTGGCGGGGGTCTACGAGCAGTACTTC. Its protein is CASLTMVAGVYEQYF.

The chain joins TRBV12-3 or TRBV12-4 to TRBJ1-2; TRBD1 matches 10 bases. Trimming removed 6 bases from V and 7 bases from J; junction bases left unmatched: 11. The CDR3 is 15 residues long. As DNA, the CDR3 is TGTGCCAGCAGGGGGCCGGGACAGGGGACGTCTGGCTACACCTTC. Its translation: CASRGPGQGTSGYTF.

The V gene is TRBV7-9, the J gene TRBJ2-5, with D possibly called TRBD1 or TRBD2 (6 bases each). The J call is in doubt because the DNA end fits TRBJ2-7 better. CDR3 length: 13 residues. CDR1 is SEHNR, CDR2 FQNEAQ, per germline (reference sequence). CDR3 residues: CASSRGGTGEQYF. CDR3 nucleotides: TGTGCCAGCAGCCGAGGGGGGACGGGCGAGCAGTACTTC.

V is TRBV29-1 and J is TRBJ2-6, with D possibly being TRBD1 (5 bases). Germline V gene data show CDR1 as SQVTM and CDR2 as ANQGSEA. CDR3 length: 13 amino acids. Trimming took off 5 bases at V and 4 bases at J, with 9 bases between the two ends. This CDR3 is CSVCRAGANVLTF. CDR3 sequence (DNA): TGCAGCGTTTGCAGGGCGGGGGCCAACGTCCTGACTTTC. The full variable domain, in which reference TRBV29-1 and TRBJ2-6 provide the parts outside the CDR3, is SAVISQKPSRDICQRGTSLTIQCQVDSQVTMMFWYRQQPGQSLTLIATANQGSEATYESGFVIDKFPISRPNLTFSTLTVSNMSPEDSSIYLCSVCRAGANVLTFGAGSRLTVL.

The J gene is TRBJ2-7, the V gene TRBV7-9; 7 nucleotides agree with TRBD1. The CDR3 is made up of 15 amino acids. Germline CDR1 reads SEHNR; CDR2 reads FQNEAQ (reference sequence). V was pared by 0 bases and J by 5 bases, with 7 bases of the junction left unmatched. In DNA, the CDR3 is TGTGCCAGCAGCTTAGCATATGGCAGGGGGAACGAGCAGTACTTC. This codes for CASSLAYGRGNEQYF.

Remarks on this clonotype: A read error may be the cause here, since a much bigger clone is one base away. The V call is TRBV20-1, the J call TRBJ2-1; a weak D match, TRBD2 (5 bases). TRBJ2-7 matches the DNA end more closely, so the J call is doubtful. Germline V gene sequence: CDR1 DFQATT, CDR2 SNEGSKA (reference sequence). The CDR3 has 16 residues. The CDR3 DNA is TGCAGTGCTTCCCCTATCGACACGGGAAACTACAATGAGCAGTACTTC. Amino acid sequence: CSASPIDTGNYNEQYF.

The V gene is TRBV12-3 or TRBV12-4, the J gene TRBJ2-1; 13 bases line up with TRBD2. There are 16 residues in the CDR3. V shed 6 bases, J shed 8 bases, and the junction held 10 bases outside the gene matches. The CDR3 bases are TGTGCCAGCAGCCCCCTACTAGCGGGGGGGCCCGATGAGCAGTTCTTC. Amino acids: CASSPLLAGGPDEQFF.

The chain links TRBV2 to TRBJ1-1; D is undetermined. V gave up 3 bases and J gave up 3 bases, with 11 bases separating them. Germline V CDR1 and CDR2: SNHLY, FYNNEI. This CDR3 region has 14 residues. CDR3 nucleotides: TGTGCCAGCAGTGATTCGACAAAATACACTGAAGCTTTCTTT. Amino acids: CASSDSTKYTEAFF.

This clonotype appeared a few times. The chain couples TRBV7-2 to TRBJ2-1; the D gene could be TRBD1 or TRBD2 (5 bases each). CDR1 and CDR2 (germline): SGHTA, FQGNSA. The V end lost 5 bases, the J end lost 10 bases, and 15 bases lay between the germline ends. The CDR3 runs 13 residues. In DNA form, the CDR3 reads TGTGCCAGCAGCGACGGACTGGGGACCGAGCAGTTCTTC. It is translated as CASSDGLGTEQFF.

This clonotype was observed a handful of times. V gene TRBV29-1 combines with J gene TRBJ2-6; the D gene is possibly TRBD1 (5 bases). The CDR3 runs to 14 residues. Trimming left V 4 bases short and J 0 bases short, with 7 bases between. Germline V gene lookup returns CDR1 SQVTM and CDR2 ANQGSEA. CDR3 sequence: CSVGQNSGANVLTF. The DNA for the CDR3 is TGCAGCGTTGGACAGAACTCTGGGGCCAACGTCCTGACTTTC.

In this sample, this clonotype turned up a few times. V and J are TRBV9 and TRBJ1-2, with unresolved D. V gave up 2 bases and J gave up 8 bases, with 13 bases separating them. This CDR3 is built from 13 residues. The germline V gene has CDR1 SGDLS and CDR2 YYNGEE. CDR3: CASSVGGALGYTF. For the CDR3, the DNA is TGTGCCAGCAGCGTCGGCGGAGCCTTGGGCTACACCTTC.

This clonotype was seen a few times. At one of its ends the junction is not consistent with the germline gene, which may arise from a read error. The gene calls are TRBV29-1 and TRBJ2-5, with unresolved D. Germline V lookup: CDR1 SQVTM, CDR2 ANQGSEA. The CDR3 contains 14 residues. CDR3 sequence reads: CSVEGGRSQETQYF. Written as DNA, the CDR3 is TGCAGCGTAGAAGGTGGCAGATCCCAAGAGACCCAGTACTTC. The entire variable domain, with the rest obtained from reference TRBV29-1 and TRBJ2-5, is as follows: SAVISQKPSRDICQRGTSLTIQCQVDSQVTMMFWYRQQPGQSLTLIATANQGSEATYESGFVIDKFPISRPNLTFSTLTVSNMSPEDSSIYLCSVEGGRSQETQYFGPGTRLLVL.

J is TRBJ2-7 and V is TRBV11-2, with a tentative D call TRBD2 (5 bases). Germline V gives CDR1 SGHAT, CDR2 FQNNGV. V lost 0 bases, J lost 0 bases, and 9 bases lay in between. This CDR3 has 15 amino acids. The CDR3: CASSLEAASSYEQYF. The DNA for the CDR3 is TGTGCCAGCAGCTTAGAAGCGGCCAGCTCCTACGAGCAGTACTTC.

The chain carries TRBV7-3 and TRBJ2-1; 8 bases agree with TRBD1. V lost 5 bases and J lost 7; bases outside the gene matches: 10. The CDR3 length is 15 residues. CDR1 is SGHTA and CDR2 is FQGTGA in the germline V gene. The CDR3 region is CASSQQGGPMNEQFF. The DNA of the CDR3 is TGTGCCAGCAGCCAACAGGGGGGTCCTATGAATGAGCAGTTCTTC.

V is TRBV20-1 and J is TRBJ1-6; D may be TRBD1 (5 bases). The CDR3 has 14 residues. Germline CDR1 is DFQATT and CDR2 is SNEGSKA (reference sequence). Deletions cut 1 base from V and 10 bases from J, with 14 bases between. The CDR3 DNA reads TGCAGTGCTAGAGTTGCGCAGGGAGGGTCACCCCTCCACTTT. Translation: CSARVAQGGSPLHF.

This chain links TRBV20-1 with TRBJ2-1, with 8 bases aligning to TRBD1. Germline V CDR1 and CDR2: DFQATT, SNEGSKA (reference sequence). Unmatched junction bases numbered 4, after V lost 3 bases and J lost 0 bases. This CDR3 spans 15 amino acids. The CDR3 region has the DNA TGCAGTGCTAGGTACAGGGGGAGCTCCTACAATGAGCAGTTCTTC. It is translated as CSARYRGSSYNEQFF.

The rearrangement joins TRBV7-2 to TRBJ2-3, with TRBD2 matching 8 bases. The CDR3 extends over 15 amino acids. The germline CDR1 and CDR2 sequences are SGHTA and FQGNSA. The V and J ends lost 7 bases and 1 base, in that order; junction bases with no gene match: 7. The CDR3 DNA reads TGTGCCAGCAACCTGGGAGCGGGGGGCACAGATACGCAGTATTTT. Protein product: CASNLGAGGTDTQYF.